A single T cell receptor beta chain is shown here with its context. Its target is not known. Additional DNA sequences in this sample encode the identical CDR3. Purity exceeding 95% was reached by all sorted populations. The sample is drawn from a study of beta chain features in type 1 diabetes. Study in general: When patients were set against healthy donors, age, gender and cell yields were similar. Study results and limitations: Compared with healthy donors, patients appeared to share more similar naive, central memory and regulatory TCRB repertoires.

Every bit of the isolated RNA underwent reverse transcription, so sequencing read expressed TCRB transcripts. Assay used: immunoSEQ multiplex PCR; TCRdb lists only in-frame clones, some missing. Of about 220,000 clones listed, approximately 10% are singletons. CDR1 and CDR2 (germline): SNHLY, FYNNEI. The CDR3 spans 12 residues. J was trimmed by 6 bases and V by 6 bases; bases with no gene match: 1. The rearrangement links TRBV2 to TRBJ2-7, with TRBD1 matching over 11 bases. The receptor was isolated from a man aged 18 to 35 in good health. Sequenced input: central memory CD4+ T cells from blood. The CDR3 DNA is TGTGCCAGCAGGGACAGGGGGCGCGAGCAGTACTTC. It specifies CASRDRGREQYF.